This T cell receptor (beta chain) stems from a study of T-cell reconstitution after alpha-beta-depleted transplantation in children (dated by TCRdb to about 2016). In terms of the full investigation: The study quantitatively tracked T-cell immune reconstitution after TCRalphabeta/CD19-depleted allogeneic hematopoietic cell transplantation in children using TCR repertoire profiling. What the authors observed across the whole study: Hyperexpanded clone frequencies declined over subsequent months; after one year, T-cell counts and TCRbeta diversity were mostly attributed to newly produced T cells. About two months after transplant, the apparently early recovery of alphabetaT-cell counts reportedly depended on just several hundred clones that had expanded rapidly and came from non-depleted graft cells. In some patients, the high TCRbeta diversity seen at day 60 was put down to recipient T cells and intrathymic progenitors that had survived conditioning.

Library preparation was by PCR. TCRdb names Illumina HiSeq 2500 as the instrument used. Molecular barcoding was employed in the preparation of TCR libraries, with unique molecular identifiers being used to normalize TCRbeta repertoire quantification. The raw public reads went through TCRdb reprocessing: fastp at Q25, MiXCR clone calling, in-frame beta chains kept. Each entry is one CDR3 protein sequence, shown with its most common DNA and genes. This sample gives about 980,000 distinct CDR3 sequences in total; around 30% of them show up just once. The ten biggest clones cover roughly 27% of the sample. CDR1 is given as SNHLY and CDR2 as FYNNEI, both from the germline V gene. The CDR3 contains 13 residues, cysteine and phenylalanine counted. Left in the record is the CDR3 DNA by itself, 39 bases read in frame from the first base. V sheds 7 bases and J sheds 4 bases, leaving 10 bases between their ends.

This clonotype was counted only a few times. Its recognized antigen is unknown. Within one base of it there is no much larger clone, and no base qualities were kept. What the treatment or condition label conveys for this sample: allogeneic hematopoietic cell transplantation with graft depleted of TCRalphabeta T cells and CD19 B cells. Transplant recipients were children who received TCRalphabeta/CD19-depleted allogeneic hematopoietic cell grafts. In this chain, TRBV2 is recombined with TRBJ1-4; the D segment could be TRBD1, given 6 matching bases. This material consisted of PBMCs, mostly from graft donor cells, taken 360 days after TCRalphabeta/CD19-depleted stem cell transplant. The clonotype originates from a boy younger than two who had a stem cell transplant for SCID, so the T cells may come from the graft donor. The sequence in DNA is TGTGCCAGCAAGGGGGAAAGTAATGAAAAACTGTTTTTT. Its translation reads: CASKGESNEKLFF.